This is a list of T cell receptor beta chains from one sample in a study of T-cell memory formation after mild COVID-19. TCRdb fed the 5' RACE reads into MiXCR, producing one record per CDR3 protein. This sample has 300,000 to 400,000 distinct CDR3 sequences, with about a sixth found just once. Sequencing used PBMCs or a T cell subset sorted from them (not recorded which). Receptor source: a man aged 18 to 29 who had mild COVID-19 (a few samples of this study predate the infection). Cell type and time point are not known. CDR3s include the opening cysteine and the closing phenylalanine or tryptophan. Each record gives: clone size, V gene, D gene, J gene, CDR3 DNA, CDR3 protein. The D gene is left open where the match is weak. Some rows mark clone size as missing; the rest say once, few, many or name a class of expanded clone.

>few|TRBV7-9|TRBD1|TRBJ2-3
TGTGCCAGCAGCCCGCGGCGGACAGGGATGACAGATACGCAGTATTTT
CASSPRRTGMTDTQYF
>many|TRBV7-3|.|TRBJ2-1
TGTGCCAGCAGCCCTAATCCCGGACTACACTACAATGAGCAGTTCTTC
CASSPNPGLHYNEQFF
>few|TRBV4-2|TRBD2|TRBJ2-7
TGTGCCAGCAGCCCGGAGGGCGGGGGGGCATACGAGCAGTACTTC
CASSPEGGGAYEQYF
>few|TRBV4-2|TRBD2|TRBJ2-2
TGTGCCAGCAGCCAAGATAAAACCCGACTAGCGCCCGTTTTTACCGGGGAGCTGTTTTTT
CASSQDKTRLAPVFTGELFF
>few|TRBV7-2|TRBD2|TRBJ2-3
TGTGCCAGCAGCTTAATGCGGCGGGGGGGCCTTAATTTTCCTAGCACAGATACGCAGTATTTT
CASSLMRRGGLNFPSTDTQYF
>few|TRBV7-7|.|TRBJ2-3
TGTGCTAGCAGCAAAAATCCCACCCTCACAGATACGCAGTATTTT
CASSKNPTLTDTQYF
>few|TRBV7-2|TRBD1|TRBJ1-4
TGTGCCAGCAGCCCCAGACAGGGAGTAACTAATGAAAAACTGTTTTTT
CASSPRQGVTNEKLFF
>.|TRBV7-2|.|TRBJ2-1
TGTGCCAGCAGCCCGGTAGTATACAATGAGCAGTTCTTC
CASSPVVYNEQFF
>.|TRBV20-1|.|TRBJ1-2
TGCAGTGCTAGACATATGGGGGGAAAGGGAGGCTACACCTTC
CSARHMGGKGGYTF
>many|TRBV18|.|TRBJ2-7
TGTGCCAGCACGAACTCGGGGGGCCCAAGCTCCTACGAGCAGTACTTC
CASTNSGGPSSYEQYF
>few|TRBV20-1|TRBD2|TRBJ2-5
TGCAGTGCTAGTCCTAGCGGGGGACGAGGGCAAGAGACCCAGTACTTC
CSASPSGGRGQETQYF
>many|TRBV6-6|.|TRBJ2-2
TGTGCCAGCAGTTGGCAGACCGGGGAGCTGTTTTTT
CASSWQTGELFF
>.|TRBV7-2|.|TRBJ1-1
TGTGCCAACAGCCCCCTGGGGGGGGGGACTGAAGCTTTCTTT
CANSPLGGGTEAFF
>.|TRBV15|TRBD1|TRBJ1-1
TGTGCCACCAGCAATACCCAAAGACAGGGCACTGAAGCTTTCTTT
CATSNTQRQGTEAFF
>.|TRBV5-6|.|TRBJ2-2
TGTGCCAGCAGCGTGACCACAGGGAACACCGGGGAGCTGTTTTTT
CASSVTTGNTGELFF
>.|TRBV18|.|TRBJ1-1
TGTGCCAGCTCACCTCAGAGTAACACTGAAGCTTTCTTT
CASSPQSNTEAFF
>.|TRBV20-1|.|TRBJ1-5
TGCAGTGCTAGCGGCCAGGCGAACTATCAGCCCCAGCATTTT
CSASGQANYQPQHF
>.|TRBV28|.|TRBJ2-5
TGTGCCAGCAGTTCACAGGGGGGGGAAGAGACCCAGTACTTC
CASSSQGGEETQYF
>many|TRBV5-1|TRBD2|TRBJ2-7
TGCGCCAGCAGCCCTGTGGAGCGGGGGGCCGCCTACGAGCAGTACTTC
CASSPVERGAAYEQYF
>.|TRBV7-6|.|TRBJ2-7
TGTGCCAGCAGCTTACGGGAAGTGGGATACGAGCAGTACTTC
CASSLREVGYEQYF
>.|TRBV15|.|TRBJ2-1
TGTGCCACCAGTTCGCGTGAGTCCTACAATGAGCAGTTCTTC
CATSSRESYNEQFF
>few|TRBV4-2|TRBD1|TRBJ2-3
TGTGCCAGCAGCCAAGATCGGCAGGGGGCCGCAGATACGCAGTATTTT
CASSQDRQGAADTQYF
>.|TRBV20-1|.|TRBJ1-5
TGCAGTGCTAGCCGGGCATCGGGTCAGCCCCAGCATTTT
CSASRASGQPQHF
>few|TRBV5-1|.|TRBJ1-1
TGCGCCAGCAGCGCCGGGTCCATGAACACTGAAGCTTTCTTT
CASSAGSMNTEAFF
>.|TRBV5-1|TRBD1|TRBJ1-4
TGCGCCAGCAGCCAGGAGGGGGCCTTTAATGAAAAACTGTTTTTT
CASSQEGAFNEKLFF
>many|TRBV5-1|.|TRBJ2-1
TGCGCCAGCAGCTTGGCTTGGCAGGGCCTAGATGAGCAGTTCTTC
CASSLAWQGLDEQFF
>many|TRBV19|.|TRBJ1-5
TGTGCCAGTAGTATACAGATTAGCAATCAGCCCCAGCATTTT
CASSIQISNQPQHF
>.|TRBV29-1|TRBD1|TRBJ1-1
TGCAGCGGAAGGGGGCAGGCTGAAGCTTTCTTT
CSGRGQAEAFF
>many|TRBV10-3|.|TRBJ1-1
TGTGCCATCAAGTTGGAGATGTACACTGAAGCTTTCTTT
CAIKLEMYTEAFF
>.|TRBV9|.|TRBJ2-2
TGTGCCAGCAGCGTAGCTGACGCCACCGGGGAGCTGTTTTTT
CASSVADATGELFF
>.|TRBV7-2|TRBD1|TRBJ1-1
TGTGCCAGCAGCTTAGGCCGTGACAGGGCTCTGAACACTGAAGCTTTCTTT
CASSLGRDRALNTEAFF
>many|TRBV7-2|.|TRBJ2-5
TGTGCCAGCAGCTTACCGGGGTTTCGAGAGACCCAGTACTTC
CASSLPGFRETQYF
>many|TRBV12-3/TRBV12-4|.|TRBJ2-3
TGTGCCAGCAGTTTAGGGAGACTAGATACAGATACGCAGTATTTT
CASSLGRLDTDTQYF
>.|TRBV4-1|TRBD2|TRBJ2-2
TGCGCCAGCAGCCAAGCGGGGGGTTACACCGGGGAGCTGTTTTTT
CASSQAGGYTGELFF
>.|TRBV5-5|TRBD1|TRBJ2-1
TGTGCCAGCAGCTTTTCTTTTACACAGGGGGCGAGTGAGCAGTTCTTC
CASSFSFTQGASEQFF
>medium-sized|TRBV7-9|.|TRBJ2-1
TGTGCCAGCAGCTTCAATCGGAGGCAGTTCTTC
CASSFNRRQFF
>few|TRBV5-6|.|TRBJ2-5
TGTGCCAGCAGCTTCCCGATCGGGACCCAGTACTTC
CASSFPIGTQYF
>few|TRBV5-1|TRBD1|TRBJ2-1
TGCGCCAGCAGCCCGAGGGGGCTCGGGGCCTCCTACAATGAGCAGTTCTTC
CASSPRGLGASYNEQFF
>once|TRBV6-5|.|TRBJ1-2
TGTGCCAGCAGTTACACAGGAACTATGGGCTACACCTTC
CASSYTGTMGYTF
>many|TRBV29-1|.|TRBJ2-5
TGCAGCGTTGAGAGGGAGACCCAGTACTTC
CSVERETQYF
>many|TRBV12-3/TRBV12-4|.|TRBJ2-5
TGTGCCAGCAGCTTACAGGGAGAAGAGACCCAGTACTTC
CASSLQGEETQYF
>.|TRBV7-9|TRBD2|TRBJ2-3
TGTGCCAGCAGCTCAAACTATAGAGCAGCGGGGGTCACAGATACGCAGTATTTT
CASSSNYRAAGVTDTQYF
>.|TRBV6-1|.|TRBJ2-7
TGTGCCAGCAGTGAAGCGTGGGCCTCTTCCTACGAGCAGTACTTC
CASSEAWASSYEQYF
>.|TRBV11-2|.|TRBJ2-1
TGTGCCAGCAGCTCCCGCTCAGCAGGGAAGGGTGAGCAGTTCTTC
CASSSRSAGKGEQFF
>.|TRBV28|TRBD1|TRBJ1-2
TGTGCCAGCAGCACAGGGGGCACTAACTATGGCTGCACCTTC
CASSTGGTNYGCTF
>.|TRBV20-1|TRBD1|TRBJ2-7
TGCAGTGCTGGCGGACAGGTCGAGCAGTACTTC
CSAGGQVEQYF
>many|TRBV4-3|TRBD2|TRBJ2-7
TGCGCCAGCAGCCAAGGGGGGGGGACTTTTACCTACGAGCAGTACTTC
CASSQGGGTFTYEQYF
>.|TRBV4-1|.|TRBJ1-1
TGCGCCAGCAGCCAAGTTTCCCGGGCAGGGGCGGCCACTGAAGCTTTCTTT
CASSQVSRAGAATEAFF
>few|TRBV6-5|TRBD2|TRBJ2-2
TGTGCCAGCAGTTACAGCGGGGGGAACACCGGGGAGCTGTTTTTT
CASSYSGGNTGELFF
>few|TRBV7-9|.|TRBJ1-2
TGTGCCAGCAGCTTAGAGCGGCAAGACGGCGACTATGGCTACACCTTC
CASSLERQDGDYGYTF
>.|TRBV7-2|.|TRBJ1-2
TGTGCCAGCAGCTTTTCTGCAGGGGATGACGGCTACACCTTC
CASSFSAGDDGYTF
>.|TRBV7-8|TRBD2|TRBJ2-1
TGTGCCAGCAGCTTTGAGGCGCGGGACTACAACAATGAGCAGTTCTTC
CASSFEARDYNNEQFF
>many|TRBV20-1|.|TRBJ2-3
TGCAGTGCTACGAGGGGGGGTTTCACAGATACGCAGTATTTT
CSATRGGFTDTQYF
>.|TRBV2|TRBD1|TRBJ1-2
TGTGCCAGCATGTACAGGGGGAATCTCGAAGGCTACACCTTC
CASMYRGNLEGYTF
>few|TRBV12-3/TRBV12-4|TRBD2|TRBJ2-2
TGTGCCAGCAGTTTTCCTCTAGCGGGGAGACCTCGCGCGAACACCGGGGAGCTGTTTTTT
CASSFPLAGRPRANTGELFF
>.|TRBV12-3/TRBV12-4|.|TRBJ2-1
TGTGCCAGCAGTCTCTTTACAGGTTCCTACAATGAGCAGTTCTTC
CASSLFTGSYNEQFF
>.|TRBV12-3/TRBV12-4|.|TRBJ2-1
TGTGCCAGCAAAATTAACGGTGAGCAGTTCTTC
CASKINGEQFF
>.|TRBV7-9|TRBD1|TRBJ2-5
TGTGCCAGCACGCCCAGGACAGGCGGAGAGACCCAGTACTTC
CASTPRTGGETQYF
>many|TRBV5-6|.|TRBJ1-2
TGTGCCAGCAGCCCTATGCAGTCTAACTATGGCTACACCTTC
CASSPMQSNYGYTF
>.|TRBV7-2|TRBD1|TRBJ1-6
TGTGCCAGCAGTCAACAGGGGTTTAATTCACCCCTCCACTTT
CASSQQGFNSPLHF